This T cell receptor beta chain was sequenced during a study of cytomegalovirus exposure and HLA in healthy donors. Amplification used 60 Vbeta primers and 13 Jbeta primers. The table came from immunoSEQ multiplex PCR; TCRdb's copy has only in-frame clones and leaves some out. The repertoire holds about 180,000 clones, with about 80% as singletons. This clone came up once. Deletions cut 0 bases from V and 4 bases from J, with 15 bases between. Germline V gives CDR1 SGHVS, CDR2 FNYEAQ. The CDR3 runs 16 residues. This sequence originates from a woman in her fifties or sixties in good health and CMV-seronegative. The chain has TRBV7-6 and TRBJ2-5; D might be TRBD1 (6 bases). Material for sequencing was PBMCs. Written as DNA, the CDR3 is TGTGCCAGCAGCTTAGCCCCCGACAGGTTTGGAGAGACCCAGTACTTC. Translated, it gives CASSLAPDRFGETQYF.